This TCR beta chain derives from a study of T-cell memory formation after mild COVID-19. Findings and limits, study-wide: Whereas later expanders leaned CD4+, clones contracting day 15 to 85 showed a balanced CD4/CD8 makeup.

This clonotype was found a few times. Its antigen is unknown. After removal of 5 bases from V and 8 bases from J, the junction contained 12 bases not matched to a gene. Germline V gene sequence: CDR1 SGHVS, CDR2 FNYEAQ. This CDR3 is built from 15 residues. 5'RACE primed from the constant segment yielded TCR alpha and TCR beta cDNA libraries bearing sample barcodes and UMIs. TCRdb re-called the 5' RACE reads with MiXCR, one entry per CDR3 protein. The sample contains 250,000 to 300,000 distinct CDR3 sequences, around 16% of which appear only once. The source material was PBMCs or a T cell subset sorted from them (not recorded which). The receptor comes from a man in his late teens or twenties who had mild COVID-19 (a few samples of this study predate the infection). Cell type and time point are not known. V and J are TRBV7-6 and TRBJ2-1, with 7 positions matching TRBD2. The CDR3 sequence: CASSPRTSSRDEQFF. The CDR3 nucleotides are TGTGCCAGCAGCCCACGGACTAGTTCTAGGGATGAGCAGTTCTTC.